The 14 T cell receptor beta chains below were found in one sample sequenced in a study of cytomegalovirus exposure and HLA in healthy donors. PCR employed 60 Vbeta and 13 Jbeta primers. Clones were sequenced by immunoSEQ multiplex PCR, and TCRdb holds only the in-frame ones, with some missing. Here the sample spans 140,000 to 150,000 clones, more than 60% being singletons. Sequencing was done on a sample of PBMCs. The origin of the receptors is a woman aged 55-75 years in good health and CMV-seronegative.

The V and J genes are TRBV5-4 and TRBJ2-1; 7 bases map to TRBD1. CDR3 length: 14 amino acids. Trimming took 4 bases from V and 4 from J; bases not matched to a gene: 5. Per germline, CDR1 SGHNT and CDR2 YYREEE (reference sequence). The CDR3 reads CASSKGTDYNEQFF. The CDR3 DNA is TGTGCCAGCAGCAAAGGGACAGATTACAATGAGCAGTTCTTC.

V is TRBV9 and J is TRBJ2-2; 9 positions match TRBD1. The J segment lost 4 bases and the V segment lost 1 base, leaving 2 bases of the junction unmatched. This CDR3 has 15 amino acids. Germline V CDR1 and CDR2: SGDLS, YYNGEE. CDR3 DNA sequence: TGTGCCAGCAGCGTAAGACAGGGGGTCACCGGGGAGCTGTTTTTT. This codes for CASSVRQGVTGELFF.

This clone turned up a few times. This chain joins TRBV7-2 and TRBJ2-5; 13 bases line up with TRBD2. The germline V gene encodes CDR1 SGHTA and CDR2 FQGNSA. V shed 1 base and J 2 bases; nucleotides not matched to a gene: 4. CDR3 length equals 17 residues. The CDR3 nucleotides read TGTGCCAGCAGCTTAGGACTAGCGGGGGGAATACAAGAGACCCAGTACTTC. Translation gives CASSLGLAGGIQETQYF.

A remark on this clone: At the DNA level, this CDR3 is encoded by other sequences in the same sample as well. The chain is built from TRBV19 and TRBJ2-2; the D is unclear. V lost 5 bases to trimming and J lost 1 base, with 8 bases between them. This CDR3 is 14 amino acids long. Germline V gene lookup returns CDR1 LNHDA and CDR2 SQIVND (reference sequence). The CDR3 spells CASSPRGNTGELFF. CDR3 nucleotides: TGTGCCAGTAGTCCTCGCGGGAACACCGGGGAGCTGTTTTTT. The full variable domain, completed using reference TRBV19 and TRBJ2-2, is DGGITQSPKYLFRKEGQNVTLSCEQNLNHDAMYWYRQDPGQGLRLIYYSQIVNDFQKGDIAEGYSVSREKKESFPLTVTSAQKNPTAFYLCASSPRGNTGELFFGEGSRLTVL.

This clone was recorded a few times. This chain joins TRBV7-2 and TRBJ2-7; D is ambiguous. V shed 4 bases and J shed 7 bases, with 14 bases lying between them. Germline V lookup: CDR1 SGHTA, CDR2 FQGNSA. The CDR3 covers 13 residues. CDR3 region: CASSSGANGEQYF. CDR3 sequence (DNA): TGTGCCAGCAGCTCAGGCGCTAATGGGGAGCAGTACTTC.

This clone turned up a few times. The J gene is TRBJ2-5, the V gene TRBV9; D may be TRBD1 (6 bases). The germline gives CDR1 SGDLS, CDR2 YYNGEE. Trimming cost V 0 bases and J 0 bases, with 9 bases left between them. The CDR3 totals 15 residues. CDR3: CASSVGGHYQETQYF. The CDR3 bases are TGTGCCAGCAGCGTAGGGGGACATTACCAAGAGACCCAGTACTTC.

The chain has TRBV6-1 and TRBJ2-5, with TRBD1 matching over 9 bases. The germline V gene encodes CDR1 MNHNS and CDR2 SASEGT. V shed 4 bases and J 2 bases; nucleotides not matched to a gene: 5. This CDR3 is built from 15 residues. The CDR3 DNA is TGTGCCAGCAGTGGGGACAGGGTCCCTCAAGAGACCCAGTACTTC. Its protein is CASSGDRVPQETQYF.

This clone was observed a handful of times. The gene calls are TRBV18 and TRBJ1-1; D remains unclear. Trimming removed 6 bases from V and 5 bases from J, with 16 bases in between. CDR1 KGHSH and CDR2 LQKENI come from the germline V gene. This CDR3 has 14 amino acids. The CDR3 nucleotides read TGTGCCAGCTCCCCGATCCAAGGAGGTACTGAAGCTTTCTTT. This sequence encodes CASSPIQGGTEAFF.

This sequence joins TRBV5-4 and TRBJ2-5; 9 bases line up with TRBD1. The V segment lost 4 bases and the J segment 4 bases; nucleotides outside the gene matches: 5. Germline CDR1 and CDR2: SGHNT and YYREEE (reference sequence). The CDR3 runs to 14 residues. The CDR3 DNA follows: TGTGCCAGCAGCATAGGACAGGGGCGAGAGACCCAGTACTTC. This gives the protein CASSIGQGRETQYF.

The rearrangement joins TRBV4-3 to TRBJ2-7; weak D call: TRBD1 (6 bases). The germline V gene has CDR1 LGHNA and CDR2 YSLEER. The germline V and J ends were trimmed by 3 bases and 0 bases, with 18 bases remaining between them. The CDR3 spans 17 residues. The CDR3 loop is CASSQVSTGPLSYEQYF. CDR3 bases: TGCGCCAGCAGCCAGGTTTCAACAGGGCCTCTCTCCTACGAGCAGTACTTC.

This clone came up a few times. CDR3 in amino acids: CASSSGVTNYNEQFF. For the CDR3, the DNA is TGTGCCAGCAGCTCCGGGGTGACAAACTACAATGAGCAGTTCTTC. This chain uses TRBV5-4 with TRBJ2-1, with D possibly being TRBD2 (5 bases). The germline V and J ends were trimmed by 3 bases and 3 bases, with 13 bases remaining between them. The length of the CDR3 is 15 residues. Per germline, CDR1 SGHNT and CDR2 YYREEE (reference sequence).

The chain is built from TRBV19 and TRBJ1-4, with 7 bases that match TRBD1. The junction had 9 bases not matched to a gene; V was cut back by 10 bases and J by 7 bases. The CDR3 runs 13 residues. Germline V gene data show CDR1 as LNHDA and CDR2 as SQIVND (reference sequence). CDR3 coding DNA: TGTGCCACCCGGGACAGTGGGGGTGAAAAACTGTTTTTT. Protein: CATRDSGGEKLFF.

The chain recombines TRBV7-9 with TRBJ1-4; TRBD1 might be the D (5 bases). Germline V gene sequence: CDR1 SEHNR, CDR2 FQNEAQ (reference sequence). The CDR3 runs 16 residues. The V end was cut by 4 bases, the J end by 6 bases, with 18 bases between. The CDR3 DNA follows: TGTGCCAGCAGCTCCAACCGGGGGACGGCTTATGAAAAACTGTTTTTT. Translation: CASSSNRGTAYEKLFF.

This chain links TRBV5-1 with TRBJ2-7, with no clear D. The CDR3 is made up of 10 amino acids. Per germline, CDR1 SGHRS and CDR2 YFSETQ. V lost 7 bases and J 7 bases, leaving 9 bases between the germline ends. The CDR3 spells CASPCREQYF. The CDR3 DNA reads as TGCGCCAGCCCTTGCCGGGAGCAGTACTTC. The whole variable domain, remainder taken from reference TRBV5-1 and TRBJ2-7, is KAGVTQTPRYLIKTRGQQVTLSCSPISGHRSVSWYQQTPGQGLQFLFEYFSETQRNKGNFPGRFSGRQFSNSRSEMNVSTLELGDSALYLCASPCREQYFGPGTRLTVT.